These 5 T cell receptor beta chains came from one sample sequenced in a study of blood T cell repertoires in COVID-19. Assay: immunoSEQ multiplex PCR; the TCRdb copy retains only in-frame clones and omits some. The sample includes fewer than 90,000 clones, more than 75% seen only once; the top ten take around 5%. Sequencing used peripheral blood. The origin of the receptors is a man aged 45-65 years with active or convalescent COVID-19.

The chain recombines TRBV28 with TRBJ2-3, with 11 bases fitting TRBD2. CDR1 and CDR2 (germline): MDHEN, SYDVKM. This CDR3 contains 15 residues. The trim removed 3 bases at V and 5 bases at J, leaving 4 bases unmatched. CDR3 loop: CASSFSGGAKDTQYF. CDR3 nucleotides: TGTGCCAGCAGTTTTAGCGGGGGGGCGAAAGATACGCAGTATTTT. Together with reference TRBV28 and TRBJ2-3, the CDR3 gives the full variable domain: DVKVTQSSRYLVKRTGEKVFLECVQDMDHENMFWYRQDPGLGLRLIYFSYDVKMKEKGDIPEGYSVSREKKERFSLILESASTNQTSMYLCASSFSGGAKDTQYFGPGTRLTVL.

V usage is TRBV7-2 and J usage is TRBJ2-2, with TRBD1 matching 7 bases. The V gene's germline CDR1 is SGHTA and CDR2 FQGNSA. Losses at the gene ends were 3 bases for V and 0 bases for J; bases not matched to a gene: 7. The CDR3 contains 17 residues. Here the CDR3 reads CASSFQTGIPNTGELFF. CDR3 nucleotides: TGTGCCAGCAGCTTCCAGACAGGGATCCCGAACACCGGGGAGCTGTTTTTT.

This clone has just a few counts. This chain connects TRBV29-1 to TRBJ2-7; D perhaps matches TRBD1 (5 bases). The CDR3 length is 12 residues. In germline, CDR1 is SQVTM, CDR2 ANQGSEA. CDR3: CNLLGHHYEQYV. CDR3 sequence (DNA): TGCAACTTGTTAGGACACCACTACGAGCAGTACGTC.

This sequence joins TRBV29-1 and TRBJ2-3; 15 bases line up with TRBD2. Looked up from germline, CDR1 is SQVTM and CDR2 is ANQGSEA. The V and J ends lost 7 bases and 7 bases, in that order; junction bases with no gene match: 6. The CDR3 consists of 14 residues. In DNA, the CDR3 is TGCAGCGGCACCGGGACTAGCGGGGGGAATACGCAGTATTTT. Its protein product is CSGTGTSGGNTQYF.

This chain links TRBV13 with TRBJ2-7; TRBD1 aligns across 7 bases. The germline V gene has CDR1 PRHDT and CDR2 FYEKMQ (reference sequence). The CDR3 totals 14 residues. V shed 4 bases and J 4 bases; nucleotides not matched to a gene: 7. This chain's CDR3 is CASSSRDRGYEQYF. CDR3 nucleotides: TGTGCCAGCAGCTCCCGGGACAGAGGGTACGAGCAGTACTTC.